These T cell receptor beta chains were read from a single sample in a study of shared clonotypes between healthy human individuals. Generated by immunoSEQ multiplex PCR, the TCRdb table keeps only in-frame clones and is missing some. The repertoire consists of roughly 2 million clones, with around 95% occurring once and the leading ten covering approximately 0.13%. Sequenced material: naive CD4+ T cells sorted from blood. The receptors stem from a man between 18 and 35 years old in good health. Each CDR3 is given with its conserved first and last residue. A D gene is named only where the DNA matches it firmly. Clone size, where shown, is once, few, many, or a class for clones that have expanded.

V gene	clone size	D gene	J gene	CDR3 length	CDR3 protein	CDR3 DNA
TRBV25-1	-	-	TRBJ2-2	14	CASSVNSYTGELFF	TGTGCCAGCAGTGTGAACAGCTACACCGGGGAGCTGTTTTTT
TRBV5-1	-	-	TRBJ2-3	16	CASSLIRSTSTDTQYF	TGCGCCAGCAGCTTGATTCGGAGTACTAGCACAGATACGCAGTATTTT
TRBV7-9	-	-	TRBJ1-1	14	CASSPRALNTEAFF	TGTGCCAGCAGCCCCAGGGCACTGAACACTGAAGCTTTCTTT
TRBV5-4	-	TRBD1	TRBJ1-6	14	CASSWDRDNSPLHF	TGTGCCAGCAGCTGGGACAGGGACAATTCACCCCTCCACTTT
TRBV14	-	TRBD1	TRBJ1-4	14	CASSRTGHMEKLFF	TGTGCCAGCAGCCGGACAGGGCATATGGAAAAACTGTTTTTT
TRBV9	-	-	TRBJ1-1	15	CASSVDGSKGSRAFF	TGTGCCAGCAGCGTAGACGGCAGCAAGGGTTCAAGAGCTTTCTTT
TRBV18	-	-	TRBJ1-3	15	CASSSQYQSGNTIYF	TGTGCCAGCTCATCCCAATACCAATCTGGAAACACCATATATTTT
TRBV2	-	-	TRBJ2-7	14	CASRFDSLSGEQYF	TGTGCCAGCAGGTTTGACAGTCTATCGGGGGAGCAGTACTTC
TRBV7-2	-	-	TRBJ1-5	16	CASSSALRSSNQPQHF	TGTGCCAGCAGCTCCGCTCTTCGGTCTAGCAATCAGCCCCAGCATTTT
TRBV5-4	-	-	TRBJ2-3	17	CASSVNLKGRITDTQYF	TGTGCCAGCAGTGTCAACCTTAAGGGGCGGATCACAGATACGCAGTATTTT
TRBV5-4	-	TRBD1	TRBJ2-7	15	CASRPWDRGSYEQYF	TGTGCCAGCAGGCCCTGGGACAGGGGTTCCTACGAGCAGTACTTC
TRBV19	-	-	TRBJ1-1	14	CASSIGHLEAEAFF	TGTGCCAGTAGTATAGGTCACCTTGAAGCTGAAGCTTTCTTT
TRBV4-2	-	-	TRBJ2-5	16	CASSRVVGAVQETQYF	TGTGCCAGCAGCCGAGTCGTCGGGGCGGTCCAAGAGACCCAGTACTTC
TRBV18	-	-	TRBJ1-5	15	CASSGEGTVNQPQHF	TGTGCCAGCTCAGGGGAGGGGACGGTAAATCAGCCCCAGCATTTT
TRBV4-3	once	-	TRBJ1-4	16	CASSQDRGRSNEKLFF	TGCGCCAGCAGCCAAGATCGGGGCAGGAGTAATGAAAAACTGTTTTTT
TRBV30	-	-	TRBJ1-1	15	CAWSKGKFMNTEAFF	TGTGCCTGGAGTAAAGGAAAGTTCATGAACACTGAAGCTTTCTTT
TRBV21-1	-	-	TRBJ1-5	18	CASSKEIPDREGNQPQHF	TGTGCCAGCAGCAAAGAAATCCCGGACAGGGAGGGCAATCAGCCCCAGCATTTT
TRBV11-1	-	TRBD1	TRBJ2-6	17	CASSLGTGVLGANVLTF	TGTGCCAGCAGCTTAGGGACAGGGGTCCTAGGGGCCAACGTCCTGACTTTC
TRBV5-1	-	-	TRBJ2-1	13	CASSPDSYNEQFF	TGCGCCAGCAGCCCGGACTCTTACAATGAGCAGTTCTTC
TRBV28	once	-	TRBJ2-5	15	CASSLIGRVQETQYF	TGTGCCAGCAGTTTAATAGGCAGGGTACAAGAGACCCAGTACTTC
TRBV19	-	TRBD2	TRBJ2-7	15	CASRETSGGGYEQYF	TGTGCCAGTAGGGAGACTAGCGGGGGAGGGTACGAGCAGTACTTC
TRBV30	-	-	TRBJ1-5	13	CAWSRQANQPQHF	TGTGCCTGGAGTCGGCAGGCTAATCAGCCCCAGCATTTT
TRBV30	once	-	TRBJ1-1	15	CAWRGSRGWDTEAFF	TGTGCCTGGCGGGGTTCGAGGGGGTGGGATACTGAAGCTTTCTTT
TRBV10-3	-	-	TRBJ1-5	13	CAIGSGGNQPQHF	TGTGCCATCGGCTCGGGGGGGAATCAGCCCCAGCATTTT
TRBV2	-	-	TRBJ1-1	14	CASRGRTYSPEAFF	TGTGCCAGCAGGGGCCGGACCTACAGCCCTGAAGCTTTCTTT
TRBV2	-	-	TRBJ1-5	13	CASSEGQGLPQHF	TGTGCCAGCAGTGAAGGGCAGGGCCTCCCCCAGCATTTT
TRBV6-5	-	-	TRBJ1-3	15	CASSYASGAFNTIYF	TGTGCCAGCAGTTATGCAAGCGGCGCGTTTAACACCATATATTTT
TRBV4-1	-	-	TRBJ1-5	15	CASSPRGAGNQPQHF	TGCGCCAGCAGCCCGCGGGGGGCCGGCAATCAGCCCCAGCATTTT
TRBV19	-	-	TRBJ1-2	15	CASGYPRATNYGYTF	TGTGCCAGTGGTTACCCTCGCGCCACTAACTATGGCTACACCTTC
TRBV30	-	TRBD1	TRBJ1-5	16	CAWNSQGTGGGQPQHF	TGTGCCTGGAACTCACAGGGGACAGGGGGCGGGCAGCCCCAGCATTTT
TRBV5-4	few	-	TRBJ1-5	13	CASSLDSNQPQHF	TGTGCCAGCAGCTTGGACAGCAATCAGCCCCAGCATTTT
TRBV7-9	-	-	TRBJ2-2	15	CASSLGQSNTGELFF	TGTGCCAGCAGCTTAGGACAGTCGAACACCGGGGAGCTGTTTTTT
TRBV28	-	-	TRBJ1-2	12	CASGGVRKGYTF	TGTGCCAGCGGGGGGGTAAGGAAGGGCTACACCTTC
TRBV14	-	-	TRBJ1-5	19	CASSQDRRTDFYSNQPQHF	TGTGCCAGCAGCCAAGATCGAAGGACGGACTTTTATAGCAATCAGCCCCAGCATTTT
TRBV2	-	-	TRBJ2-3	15	CASSEARGRTDTQYF	TGTGCCAGCAGTGAAGCGCGAGGCCGCACAGATACGCAGTATTTT
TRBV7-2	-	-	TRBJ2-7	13	CASSFRGVLEQYF	TGTGCCAGCAGCTTTCGGGGAGTTCTCGAGCAGTACTTC
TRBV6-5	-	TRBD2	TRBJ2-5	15	CASSYGLAGGETQYF	TGTGCCAGCAGTTACGGACTAGCGGGGGGGGAGACCCAGTACTTC
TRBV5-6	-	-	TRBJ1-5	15	CASSLAAEGFKTQHF	TGTGCCAGCAGCTTGGCGGCCGAGGGGTTCAAAACCCAGCATTTT
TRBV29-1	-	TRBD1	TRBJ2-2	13	CSVDRGNTGELFF	TGCAGCGTCGACAGGGGAAACACCGGGGAGCTGTTTTTT
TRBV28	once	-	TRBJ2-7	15	CASSLYSPGDYEQYF	TGTGCCAGCAGTTTATATTCCCCCGGAGACTACGAGCAGTACTTC
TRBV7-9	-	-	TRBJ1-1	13	CASNEGMNTEAFF	TGTGCCAGCAACGAAGGCATGAACACTGAAGCTTTCTTT
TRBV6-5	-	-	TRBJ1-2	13	CASSSLAGFGYTF	TGTGCCAGCAGTTCCTTGGCAGGGTTCGGCTACACCTTC
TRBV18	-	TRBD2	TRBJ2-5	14	CASSPPGLQETQYF	TGTGCCAGCTCACCGCCGGGACTACAAGAGACCCAGTACTTC
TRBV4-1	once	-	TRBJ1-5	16	CASSQEAPPPGQPQHF	TGCGCCAGCAGCCAAGAAGCGCCCCCGCCAGGACAGCCCCAGCATTTT
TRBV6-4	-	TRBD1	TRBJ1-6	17	CASSTGTGSGAGSPLHF	TGTGCCAGCAGTACCGGGACAGGGAGCGGTGCAGGATCACCCCTCCACTTT
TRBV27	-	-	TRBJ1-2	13	CASRAWVGDGYTF	TGTGCCAGCAGGGCCTGGGTCGGGGATGGCTACACCTTC
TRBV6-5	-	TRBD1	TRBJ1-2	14	CASSNSGGVGGYTF	TGTGCCAGCAGCAACTCAGGGGGGGTAGGAGGCTACACCTTC
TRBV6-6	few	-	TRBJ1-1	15	CASSPPDGGHTEAFF	TGTGCCAGCAGTCCGCCGGACGGGGGTCACACTGAAGCTTTCTTT
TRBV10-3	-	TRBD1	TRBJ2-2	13	CAIRTGGPGELFF	TGTGCCATCAGAACAGGGGGCCCCGGGGAGCTGTTTTTT
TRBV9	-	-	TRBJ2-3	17	CASSGGQPPLVTDTQYF	TGTGCCAGCAGCGGGGGGCAGCCACCGCTTGTCACAGATACGCAGTATTTT
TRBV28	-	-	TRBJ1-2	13	CASRRPTVYGYTF	TGTGCCAGCAGGCGCCCAACAGTCTATGGCTACACCTTC
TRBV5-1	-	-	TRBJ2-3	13	CASSLLPTDTQYF	TGCGCCAGCAGCTTGTTGCCCACAGATACGCAGTATTTT
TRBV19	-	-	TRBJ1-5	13	CASRSHSNQPQHF	TGTGCCAGTAGATCCCATAGCAATCAGCCCCAGCATTTT
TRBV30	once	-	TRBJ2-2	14	CAWSADRVTGELFF	TGTGCCTGGAGTGCAGACAGAGTAACCGGGGAGCTGTTTTTT
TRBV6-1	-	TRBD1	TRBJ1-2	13	CASSQGQHYGYTF	TGTGCCAGCAGTCAGGGACAGCACTATGGCTACACCTTC
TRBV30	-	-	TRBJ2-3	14	CAWSPLAASDTQYF	TGTGCCTGGAGTCCCTTAGCGGCCTCAGATACGCAGTATTTT
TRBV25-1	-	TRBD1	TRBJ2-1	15	CASSGGDRGYNEQFF	TGTGCCAGCAGTGGAGGGGACAGGGGCTACAATGAGCAGTTCTTC
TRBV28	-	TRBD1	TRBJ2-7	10	CASSGTGEYF	TGTGCCAGCAGTGGGACAGGGGAGTACTTC
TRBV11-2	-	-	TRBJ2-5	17	CASSSPRQGSHQETQYF	TGTGCCAGCAGTTCGCCTCGGCAGGGGAGCCATCAAGAGACCCAGTACTTC